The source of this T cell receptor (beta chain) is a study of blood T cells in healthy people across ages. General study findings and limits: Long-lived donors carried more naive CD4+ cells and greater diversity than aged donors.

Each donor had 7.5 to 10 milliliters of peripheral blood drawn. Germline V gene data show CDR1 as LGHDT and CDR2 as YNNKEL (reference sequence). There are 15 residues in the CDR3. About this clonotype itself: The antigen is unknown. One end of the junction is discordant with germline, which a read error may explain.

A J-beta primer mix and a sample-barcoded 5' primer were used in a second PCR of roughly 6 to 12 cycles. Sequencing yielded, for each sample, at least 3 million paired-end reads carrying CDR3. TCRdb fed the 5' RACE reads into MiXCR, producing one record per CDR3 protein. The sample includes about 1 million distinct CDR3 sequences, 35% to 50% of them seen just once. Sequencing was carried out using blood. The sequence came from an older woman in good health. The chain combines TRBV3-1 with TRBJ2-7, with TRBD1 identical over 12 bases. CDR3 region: CASSQWDRGQREQYF. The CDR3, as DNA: TGCGCCAGCAGCCAATGGGACAGGGGGCAGCGGGAGCAGTACTTC.